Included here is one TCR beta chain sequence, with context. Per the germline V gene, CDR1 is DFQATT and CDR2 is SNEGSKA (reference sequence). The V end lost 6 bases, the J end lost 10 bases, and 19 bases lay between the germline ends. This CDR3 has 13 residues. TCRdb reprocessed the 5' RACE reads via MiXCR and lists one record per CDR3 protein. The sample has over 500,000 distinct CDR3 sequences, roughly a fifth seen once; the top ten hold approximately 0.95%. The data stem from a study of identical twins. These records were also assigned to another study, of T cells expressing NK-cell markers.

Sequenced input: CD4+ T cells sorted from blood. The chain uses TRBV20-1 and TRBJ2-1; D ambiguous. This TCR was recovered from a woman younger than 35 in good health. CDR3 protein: CSASLLRLREQFF. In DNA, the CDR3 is TGCAGTGCGAGCCTCCTGCGCCTCCGAGAGCAGTTCTTC.